These 21 T cell receptor beta chains came from one sample sequenced in a study of CD8+ T cells in alopecia areata. Extraction and reverse transcription of RNA yielded cDNA as the sequencing template. Sequenced by immunoSEQ multiplex PCR; TCRdb stores in-frame clones only, minus some. In the table there are 170,000 or so clones, more than 60% of which are singletons. The starting material was CD4+ T cells sorted from blood, obtained at week 0. The receptors were gathered from a human donor with alopecia areata.

Here the CDR3 reads CASSQGGAKHNEQFF. As DNA, the CDR3 is TGCGCCAGCAGCCAAGGGGGAGCGAAACACAATGAGCAGTTCTTC. The genes are TRBV4-3 and TRBJ2-1; weak D call: TRBD2 (5 bases). The germline gives CDR1 LGHNA, CDR2 YSLEER. The CDR3 extends over 15 amino acids. Trimming took 1 base from V and 5 from J, leaving 12 bases between them.

This clone was seen a handful of times. The rearrangement joins TRBV30 to TRBJ2-3; 7 bases fit TRBD2. Germline V gene data show CDR1 as GTSNPN and CDR2 as SVGIG (reference sequence). This CDR3 comprises 15 residues. V shed 0 bases, J shed 0 bases, and the junction held 3 bases outside the gene matches. In DNA, the CDR3 is TGTGCCTGGAGTGTAAGCGGGGTTAGCACAGATACGCAGTATTTT. It yields the protein CAWSVSGVSTDTQYF.

The chain combines TRBV18 with TRBJ2-5; possibly TRBD1 for D (6 bases). The V and J ends lost 3 bases and 1 base respectively, with 6 bases between them. Per the germline V gene, CDR1 is KGHSH and CDR2 is LQKENI. This CDR3 spans 13 amino acids. The CDR3 loop reads CASSPGAQETQYF. The CDR3 bases are TGTGCCAGCTCACCGGGGGCCCAAGAGACCCAGTACTTC.

By frequency in the sample, this clone is medium-sized (0.01 to 0.1%). The V and J genes are TRBV14 and TRBJ2-1; the D gene is possibly TRBD1 (6 bases). The CDR3 has 14 amino acids. CDR1 is SGHDN and CDR2 is FVKESK in the germline V gene. V lost 3 bases, J lost 7 bases, and 13 bases lay in between. The CDR3 region has the DNA TGTGCCAGCAGCCATATGGGGGCAACTAATGAGCAGTTCTTC. Translating gives CASSHMGATNEQFF.

The V and J genes are TRBV14 and TRBJ2-5; a weak D match, TRBD1 (6 bases). Germline lookup yields CDR1 SGHDN and CDR2 FVKESK. V gave up 3 bases and J gave up 5 bases, with 13 bases separating them. The CDR3 runs to 14 residues. In nucleotides, the CDR3 is TGTGCCAGCAGCCAGCCAGGGGTGTACGAGACCCAGTACTTC. As protein: CASSQPGVYETQYF.

The chain combines TRBV5-1 with TRBJ1-2, with D unresolved. CDR3 length: 14 amino acids. CDR1 is SGHRS, CDR2 YFSETQ, per germline. V was cut by 0 bases and J by 0 bases, with 6 bases left in between. The CDR3 region is CASSLEGTNYGYTF. The CDR3 region has the DNA TGCGCCAGCAGCTTGGAAGGGACTAACTATGGCTACACCTTC.

This rearrangement joins TRBV11-3 to TRBJ1-2, with D possibly being TRBD1 (6 bases). This CDR3 contains 14 residues. V shed 4 bases and J shed 0 bases, with 9 bases lying between them. Per germline, CDR1 SGHNT and CDR2 YENEEA. CDR3: CASSSGQTNYGYTF. In nucleotides, the CDR3 is TGTGCCAGCAGCTCAGGACAGACTAACTATGGCTACACCTTC.

The chain has TRBV25-1 and TRBJ2-7, with 8 positions matching TRBD1. V shed 0 bases, J shed 4 bases, and the junction held 5 bases outside the gene matches. Germline V lookup: CDR1 MGHDK, CDR2 SYGVNS. This CDR3 has 15 residues. CDR3: CASSEYTRGQYEQYF. The CDR3 nucleotides are TGTGCCAGCAGTGAATATACCAGGGGGCAATACGAGCAGTACTTC.

The chain is built from TRBV4-3 and TRBJ2-3; 9 nucleotides agree with TRBD2. The germline CDR1 and CDR2 sequences are LGHNA and YSLEER. The CDR3 contains 15 residues. J gave up 2 bases and V 4 bases, and 4 bases lay outside the gene matches. CDR3 nucleotide sequence: TGCGCCAGCAGCCCGACTAGCGGTGACACAGATACGCAGTATTTT. Its translation is CASSPTSGDTDTQYF.

This clone appeared once. V and J are TRBV9 and TRBJ1-6; tentatively, D is TRBD1 (5 bases). V was cut by 0 bases and J by 9 bases, with 19 bases left in between. This CDR3 region has 17 residues. Germline-derived CDR1 and CDR2 are SGDLS and YYNGEE. The CDR3 reads CASSVEAPRFQGSPLHF. The CDR3 DNA reads as TGTGCCAGCAGCGTAGAGGCCCCACGGTTTCAGGGTTCACCCCTCCACTTT.

The chain links TRBV9 to TRBJ1-3; 7 bases match TRBD1. Unmatched junction bases numbered 2, after V lost 3 bases and J lost 2 bases. This CDR3 spans 14 amino acids. The germline gives CDR1 SGDLS, CDR2 YYNGEE. The DNA for the CDR3 is TGTGCCAGCAGCGATGACAGGGCTGGAAACACCATATATTTT. It yields the protein CASSDDRAGNTIYF. The full variable domain, with the rest looked up from reference TRBV9 and TRBJ1-3, is DSGVTQTPKHLITATGQRVTLRCSPRSGDLSVYWYQQSLDQGLQFLIQYYNGEERAKGNILERFSAQQFPDLHSELNLSSLELGDSALYFCASSDDRAGNTIYFGEGSWLTVV.

This clone appeared a single time. The same CDR3 arises from other DNA sequences in this sample as well. This chain uses TRBV7-2 with TRBJ1-5; no reliable D call. CDR1 is SGHTA and CDR2 is FQGNSA in the germline V gene. The CDR3 totals 13 residues. Trimming took off 1 base at V and 6 bases at J, with 7 bases between the two ends. The DNA for the CDR3 is TGTGCCAGCAGCTTAGAGGGAATTCAGCCCCAGCATTTT. This encodes CASSLEGIQPQHF.

This clone was observed at least ten times. The chain couples TRBV27 to TRBJ1-5, with D unclear. Germline V gives CDR1 MNHEY, CDR2 SMNVEV (reference sequence). The CDR3 extends over 16 amino acids. V was pared by 5 bases and J by 0 bases, with 14 bases between. CDR3: CASSPHGIPSNQPQHF. The DNA for the CDR3 is TGTGCCAGCAGTCCACATGGGATCCCTAGCAATCAGCCCCAGCATTTT.

The rearrangement joins TRBV6-5 to TRBJ1-2, with a tentative D call TRBD1 (5 bases). The CDR3 extends over 15 amino acids. V was cut by 2 bases and J by 8 bases, with 18 bases left in between. Germline V gives CDR1 MNHEY, CDR2 SVGAGI. The CDR3 DNA sequence: TGTGCCAGCAGTTACACTGGGGCAGGGCTGAGAGGCTACACCTTC. Its protein is CASSYTGAGLRGYTF.

The chain's CDR3 is CASSQDSGAPYGYTF. CDR3 nucleotides: TGCGCCAGCAGCCAAGATTCAGGGGCACCCTATGGCTACACCTTC. The chain employs TRBV4-1 and TRBJ1-2; possible D gene TRBD1, 6 bases. Trimming stripped 0 bases from V and 4 bases from J, with 12 bases between. Germline values: CDR1 MGHRA, CDR2 YSYEKL. This CDR3 is built from 15 residues.

The J gene is TRBJ2-1, the V gene TRBV25-1, with D perhaps TRBD2 (5 bases). The CDR3 contains 15 residues. V lost 9 bases to trimming and J lost 4 bases, with 19 bases between them. Germline V CDR1 and CDR2: MGHDK, SYGVNS. This CDR3 is CASTLVGEGYNEQFF. CDR3 DNA: TGTGCCAGTACTCTGGTAGGTGAGGGATACAATGAGCAGTTCTTC.

Notes on this clone: Sequence at one end of the junction differs from germline and may be a read error. The chain carries TRBV5-6 and TRBJ1-2; D gene unclear. CDR3 length equals 11 residues. CDR1 and CDR2 from the germline V gene are SGHDT and YYEEEE. The CDR3 DNA follows: TGTGCCAGCACCAGTAACTCTGGCTACACCTTC. This sequence encodes CASTSNSGYTF.

This chain links TRBV30 with TRBJ1-1; 8 nucleotides match TRBD1. The germline V gene encodes CDR1 GTSNPN and CDR2 SVGIG (reference sequence). The CDR3 has 15 amino acids. Trimming at V came to 5 bases and at J to 1 base, leaving 9 bases not matched to a gene. The CDR3 DNA reads TGTGCCTGGGCCCATGGACAGGGAACGAACACTGAAGCTTTCTTT. As protein: CAWAHGQGTNTEAFF. Filled out from reference TRBV30 and TRBJ1-1, the complete variable domain reads SQTIHQWPATLVQPVGSPLSLECTVEGTSNPNLYWYRQAAGRGLQLLFYSVGIGQISSEVPQNLSASRPQDRQFILSSKKLLLSDSGFYLCAWAHGQGTNTEAFFGQGTRLTVV.

This clone has at least ten counts. J is TRBJ1-5 and V is TRBV27; 7 bases map to TRBD1. V was pared by 4 bases and J by 0 bases, with 3 bases of the junction left unmatched. This CDR3 is 15 amino acids long. CDR1 and CDR2 (germline): MNHEY, SMNVEV (reference sequence). In DNA, the CDR3 is TGTGCCAGCAGTTCGACAGGGAATAGCAATCAGCCCCAGCATTTT. Translation: CASSSTGNSNQPQHF.

This clone was seen a few times. The rearrangement joins TRBV7-2 to TRBJ2-6; weak D call: TRBD1 (5 bases). V shed 2 bases and J shed 1 base, with 12 bases lying between them. The CDR3 loop spans 17 amino acids. Germline V CDR1 and CDR2: SGHTA, FQGNSA. The CDR3 coding sequence is TGTGCCAGCAGCTTACCCAGGGAACGGTCTGGGGCCAACGTCCTGACTTTC. This sequence encodes CASSLPRERSGANVLTF.

The rearrangement links TRBV29-1 to TRBJ1-2; no reliable D call. CDR1 is SQVTM and CDR2 is ANQGSEA in the germline V gene. Trimming shortened V by 4 bases and J by 4 bases, and 7 bases separated the two germline ends. The CDR3 length is 11 residues. The CDR3 protein is CSVGEAYGYTF. Written as DNA, the CDR3 is TGCAGCGTTGGAGAAGCCTATGGCTACACCTTC.